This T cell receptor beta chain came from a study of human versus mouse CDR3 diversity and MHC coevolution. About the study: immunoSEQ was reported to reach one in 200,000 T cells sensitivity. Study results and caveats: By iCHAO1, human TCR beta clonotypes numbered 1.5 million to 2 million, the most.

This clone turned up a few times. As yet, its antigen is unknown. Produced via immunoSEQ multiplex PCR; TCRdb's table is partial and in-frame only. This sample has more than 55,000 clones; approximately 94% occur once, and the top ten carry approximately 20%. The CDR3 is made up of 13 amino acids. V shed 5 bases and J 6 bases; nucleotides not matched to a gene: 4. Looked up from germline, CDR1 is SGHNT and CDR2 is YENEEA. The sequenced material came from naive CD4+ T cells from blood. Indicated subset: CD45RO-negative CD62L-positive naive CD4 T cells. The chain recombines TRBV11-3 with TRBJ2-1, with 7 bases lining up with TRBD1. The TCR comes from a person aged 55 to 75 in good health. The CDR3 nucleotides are TGTGCCAGCAGCCCCCGGGACAGCAATGAGCAGTTCTTC. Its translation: CASSPRDSNEQFF.